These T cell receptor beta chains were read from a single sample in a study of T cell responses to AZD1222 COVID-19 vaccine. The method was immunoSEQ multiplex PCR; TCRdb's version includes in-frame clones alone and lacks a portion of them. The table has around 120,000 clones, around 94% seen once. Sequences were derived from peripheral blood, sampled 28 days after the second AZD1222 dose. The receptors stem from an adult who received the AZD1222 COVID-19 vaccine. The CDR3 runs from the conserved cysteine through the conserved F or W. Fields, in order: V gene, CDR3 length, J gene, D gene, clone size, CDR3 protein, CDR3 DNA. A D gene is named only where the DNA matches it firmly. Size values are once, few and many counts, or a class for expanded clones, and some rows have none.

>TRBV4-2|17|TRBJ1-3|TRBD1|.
CASSQDRDRGIGDTIYF
TGTGCCAGCAGCCAAGATCGGGACAGGGGGATTGGAGACACCATATATTTT
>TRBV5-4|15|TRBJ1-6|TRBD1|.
CASSLVGTADSPLHF
TGTGCCAGCAGCTTGGTCGGGACAGCTGATTCACCCCTCCACTTT
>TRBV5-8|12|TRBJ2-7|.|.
CASSLMKTEQYF
TGTGCCAGCAGCTTGATGAAGACCGAGCAGTACTTC
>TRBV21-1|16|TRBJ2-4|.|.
CASSKGDRVSKNIQYF
TGTGCCAGCAGCAAGGGGGACAGGGTTAGCAAAAACATTCAGTACTTC
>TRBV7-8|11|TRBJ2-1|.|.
CASSFYYEQFF
TGTGCCAGCAGCTTCTACTATGAGCAGTTCTTC
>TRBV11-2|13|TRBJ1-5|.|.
CASSLVVDQPQHF
TGTGCCAGCAGCTTAGTAGTTGATCAGCCCCAGCATTTT
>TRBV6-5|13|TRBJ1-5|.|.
CASRLASNQPQHF
TGTGCCAGCAGGCTAGCTAGCAATCAGCCCCAGCATTTT
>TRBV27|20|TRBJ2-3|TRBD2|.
CASSFIGSGRGTGPTDTQYF
TGTGCCAGCAGTTTCATCGGTAGCGGGAGGGGGACGGGGCCCACAGATACGCAGTATTTT
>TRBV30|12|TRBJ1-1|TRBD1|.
CAWMGGGPEAFF
TGTGCCTGGATGGGAGGGGGCCCTGAAGCTTTCTTT
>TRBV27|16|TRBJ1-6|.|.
CASTPTTPIRNSPLHF
TGTGCCAGCACCCCCACGACACCGATTCGTAATTCACCCCTCCACTTT
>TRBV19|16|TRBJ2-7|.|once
CASSIYPRLRIHEQYF
TGTGCCAGTAGTATATACCCGAGACTGAGGATTCACGAGCAGTACTTC
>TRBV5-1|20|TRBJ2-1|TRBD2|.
CASSRMGGLAGHDPYNEQFF
TGCGCCAGCAGCCGTATGGGGGGTTTAGCGGGCCATGACCCCTACAATGAGCAGTTCTTC
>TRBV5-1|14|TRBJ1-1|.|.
CASSLAGGGTEAFF
TGCGCCAGCAGCTTGGCCGGGGGCGGCACTGAAGCTTTCTTT
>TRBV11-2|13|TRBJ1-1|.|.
CASSFRGTNEAFF
TGTGCCAGCAGCTTCCGGGGGACGAATGAAGCTTTCTTT
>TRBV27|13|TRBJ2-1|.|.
CASRWDAYNEQFF
TGTGCCAGCAGATGGGACGCCTACAATGAGCAGTTCTTC
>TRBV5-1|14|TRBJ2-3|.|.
CASSLGQITDTQYF
TGCGCCAGCAGCTTGGGTCAAATCACAGATACGCAGTATTTT
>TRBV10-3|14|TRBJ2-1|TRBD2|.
CAMGRAGTYNEQFF
TGTGCCATGGGGCGAGCGGGAACTTACAATGAGCAGTTCTTC
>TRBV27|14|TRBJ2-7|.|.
CASSYQRGAYEQYF
TGTGCCAGCAGCTACCAACGCGGCGCCTACGAGCAGTACTTC
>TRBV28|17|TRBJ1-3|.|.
CASSLWGQGLSGNTIYF
TGTGCCAGCAGTTTATGGGGTCAGGGGCTCTCTGGAAACACCATATATTTT
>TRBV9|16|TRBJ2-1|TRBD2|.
CASSSHWVAGAYEQFF
TGTGCCAGCAGCTCCCACTGGGTAGCGGGAGCTTATGAGCAGTTCTTC
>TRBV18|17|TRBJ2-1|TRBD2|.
CASSPQAGTSAFNEQFF
TGTGCCAGCTCACCCCAGGCCGGGACTAGCGCTTTTAATGAGCAGTTCTTC
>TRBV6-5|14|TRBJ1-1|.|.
CASSYRQRNTEAFF
TGTGCCAGCAGTTACAGACAGCGAAACACTGAAGCTTTCTTT
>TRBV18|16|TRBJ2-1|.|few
CASSPSRGSSYNEQFF
TGTGCCAGCTCACCCAGTAGGGGGAGCTCCTACAATGAGCAGTTCTTC
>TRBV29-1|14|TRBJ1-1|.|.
CSAYGREIGTEAFF
TGCAGCGCCTACGGCAGGGAGATAGGGACTGAAGCTTTCTTT
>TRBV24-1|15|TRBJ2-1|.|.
CATSGMGPLDNEQFF
TGTGCCACCAGTGGCATGGGACCCCTGGACAATGAGCAGTTCTTC
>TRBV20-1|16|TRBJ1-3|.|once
CSASPNGGGTGNTIYF
TGCAGTGCTAGTCCGAACGGCGGGGGGACTGGAAACACCATATATTTT
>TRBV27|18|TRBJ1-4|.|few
CASSLYGFGGATNEKLFF
TGTGCCAGCAGTTTATATGGCTTTGGAGGGGCAACTAATGAAAAACTGTTTTTT
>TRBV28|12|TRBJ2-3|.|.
CASSPGGDTQYF
TGTGCCAGCAGTCCTGGGGGAGATACGCAGTATTTT
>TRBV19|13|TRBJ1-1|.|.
CASNDRSNTEAFF
TGTGCCAGTAATGACAGGTCGAACACTGAAGCTTTCTTT
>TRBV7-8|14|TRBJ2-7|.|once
CASSLSGPAYEQYF
TGTGCCAGCAGCTTGTCCGGTCCGGCCTACGAGCAGTACTTC
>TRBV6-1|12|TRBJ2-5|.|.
CASNSDEETQYF
TGTGCCAGCAACAGCGACGAAGAGACCCAGTACTTC
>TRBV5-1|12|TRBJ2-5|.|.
CASSFRGETQYF
TGCGCCAGCAGCTTCCGAGGAGAGACCCAGTACTTC
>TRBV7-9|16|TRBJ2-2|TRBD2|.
CASSRGTSPLTGELFF
TGTGCCAGCAGCCGAGGGACTAGTCCTCTCACCGGGGAGCTGTTTTTT
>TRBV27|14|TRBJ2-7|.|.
CASSFGVAGDEQYF
TGTGCCAGCAGTTTCGGGGTTGCAGGGGACGAGCAGTACTTC
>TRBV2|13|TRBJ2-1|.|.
CASSDLLPNEQFF
TGTGCCAGCAGTGATCTACTGCCCAATGAGCAGTTCTTC
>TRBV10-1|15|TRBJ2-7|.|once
CASSESGAGEDEQYF
TGCGCCAGCAGTGAGTCAGGAGCTGGCGAGGACGAGCAGTACTTC
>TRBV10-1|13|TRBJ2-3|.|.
CASRQGPIGTQYF
TGCGCCAGCAGACAGGGTCCGATTGGTACGCAGTATTTT
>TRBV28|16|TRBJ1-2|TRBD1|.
CATNFGTGSSDYGYTF
TGTGCCACCAATTTTGGGACAGGCTCCTCAGACTATGGCTACACCTTC
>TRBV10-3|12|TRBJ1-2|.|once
CAISAEGGSYTF
TGTGCCATCAGTGCGGAGGGGGGGAGCTACACCTTC
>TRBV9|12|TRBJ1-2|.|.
CASSVSGYGYTF
TGTGCCAGCAGCGTTAGTGGCTATGGCTACACCTTC
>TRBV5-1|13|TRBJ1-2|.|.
CASRTGGSDGYTF
TGCGCCAGCCGCACGGGGGGATCAGATGGCTACACCTTC
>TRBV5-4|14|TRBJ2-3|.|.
CASSFPDSTDTQYF
TGTGCCAGCAGCTTCCCGGACAGCACAGATACGCAGTATTTT
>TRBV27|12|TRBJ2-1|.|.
CASSFYNREQFF
TGTGCCAGCAGTTTCTACAACAGAGAGCAGTTCTTC
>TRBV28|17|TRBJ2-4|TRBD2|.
CASRTSGRARYKNIQYF
TGTGCCAGCAGGACTAGCGGGAGGGCCCGGTACAAAAACATTCAGTACTTC
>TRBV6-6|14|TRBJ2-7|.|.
CASSYSGTSYEQYF
TGTGCCAGCAGTTACTCCGGGACATCCTACGAGCAGTACTTC
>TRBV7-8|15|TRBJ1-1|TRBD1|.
CASSSSGQASAEAFF
TGTGCCAGCAGCTCTTCAGGACAGGCGAGCGCTGAAGCTTTCTTT
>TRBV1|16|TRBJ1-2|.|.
CTSSQGRLSGPYGYTF
TGCACCAGCAGCCAGGGCAGGCTCTCAGGACCCTATGGCTACACCTTC
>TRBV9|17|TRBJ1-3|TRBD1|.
CASSRSGQGAPGNTIYF
TGTGCCAGCAGCCGTTCCGGACAGGGGGCGCCTGGAAACACCATATATTTT
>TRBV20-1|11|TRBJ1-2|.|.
CSARGGQGYTF
TGCAGTGCTAGAGGTGGACAAGGCTACACCTTC